This entry lists 23 T cell receptor beta chains sequenced from one sample in a study of T cell changes during pregnancy in multiple sclerosis. Using immunoSEQ multiplex PCR, the repertoire was profiled, and TCRdb retains in-frame clones only, with some absent. The table lists 77,000 or so clones, about 94% of them singletons, with about 0.69% in the top ten. Sample: peripheral blood, taken in the second trimester of pregnancy. The origin of the receptors is a female donor in good health, enrolled as a control in a pregnancy study.

This clone appeared a single time. The chain links TRBV7-9 to TRBJ1-2; 7 bases agree with TRBD1. After removal of 5 bases from V and 0 bases from J, the junction contained 9 bases not matched to a gene. The CDR3 sequence is 16 residues long. Germline V gene sequence: CDR1 SEHNR, CDR2 FQNEAQ (reference sequence). CDR3 bases: TGTGCCAGCAGCCCTACTCTGACAGGGTCTAACTATGGCTACACCTTC. It translates to CASSPTLTGSNYGYTF. Looking up the rest from reference TRBV7-9 and TRBJ1-2 gives the full variable domain: DTGVSQNPRHKITKRGQNVTFRCDPISEHNRLYWYRQTLGQGPEFLTYFQNEAQLEKSRLLSDRFSAERPKGSFSTLEIQRTEQGDSAMYLCASSPTLTGSNYGYTFGSGTRLTVV.

The rearrangement links TRBV28 to TRBJ2-5, with 10 bases identical to TRBD1. Looked up from germline, CDR1 is MDHEN and CDR2 is SYDVKM. J gave up 3 bases and V 6 bases, and 1 base lay outside the gene matches. This CDR3 has 13 residues. The CDR3 is CASRGTGEETQYF. The CDR3, as DNA: TGTGCCAGCAGGGGGACAGGGGAAGAGACCCAGTACTTC.

The gene calls are TRBV15 and TRBJ1-1; 7 nucleotides align to TRBD1. After removal of 1 base from V and 0 bases from J, the junction contained 2 bases not matched to a gene. Germline CDR1 is LNHNV and CDR2 is YYDKDF (reference sequence). This CDR3 region has 15 residues. The CDR3 bases are TGTGCCACCAGCAGAGGAGGGGGCCTGAACACTGAAGCTTTCTTT. Amino acids: CATSRGGGLNTEAFF.

This chain joins TRBV4-3 and TRBJ2-7; TRBD2 agrees at 13 bases. The CDR3 consists of 15 residues. Germline CDR1 is LGHNA and CDR2 is YSLEER. Trimming at V came to 3 bases and at J to 5 bases, leaving 4 bases not matched to a gene. CDR3 protein: CASSQGGLAGNEQYF. In nucleotides, the CDR3 is TGCGCCAGCAGCCAGGGGGGACTAGCGGGGAACGAGCAGTACTTC.

This chain uses TRBV18 with TRBJ1-1; D gene ambiguous. The V end lost 0 bases, the J end lost 6 bases, and 14 bases lay between the germline ends. CDR1 and CDR2 (germline): KGHSH, LQKENI. The CDR3 has 15 amino acids. The DNA for the CDR3 is TGTGCCAGCTCACCACCTCCGGAGGGTCGGCCTGAAGCTTTCTTT. Protein product: CASSPPPEGRPEAFF.

J is TRBJ1-2 and V is TRBV2; perhaps TRBD1 as D (6 bases). Germline V lookup: CDR1 SNHLY, CDR2 FYNNEI. The CDR3 runs to 13 residues. Deletions cut 6 bases from V and 6 bases from J, with 14 bases between. Here the CDR3 reads CASRETGDNGYTF. The CDR3 DNA reads TGTGCCAGCAGAGAGACAGGAGATAATGGCTACACCTTC. Supplemented by reference TRBV2 and TRBJ1-2, the full variable domain reads EPEVTQTPSHQVTQMGQEVILRCVPISNHLYFYWYRQILGQKVEFLVSFYNNEISEKSEIFDDQFSVERPDGSNFTLKIRSTKLEDSAMYFCASRETGDNGYTFGSGTRLTVV.

The chain links TRBV11-3 to TRBJ2-5; 8 bases fit TRBD2. The junction had 6 bases not matched to a gene; V was cut back by 2 bases and J by 1 base. CDR3 length: 16 amino acids. Germline lookup yields CDR1 SGHNT and CDR2 YENEEA. The CDR3 loop is CASSLFGSGVQETQYF. The CDR3 DNA is TGTGCCAGCAGCTTATTCGGTAGCGGGGTCCAAGAGACCCAGTACTTC.

This chain uses TRBV5-5 with TRBJ2-7, with TRBD1 matching over 7 bases. V lost 5 bases, J lost 0 bases, and 2 bases stayed unmatched. Germline values: CDR1 SGHKS, CDR2 YYEKEE (reference sequence). The CDR3 covers 13 residues. In nucleotides, the CDR3 is TGTGCCAGCAGGGGGACAGACTCCTACGAGCAGTACTTC. It encodes CASRGTDSYEQYF.

The genes are TRBV5-4 and TRBJ2-1; 7 nucleotides agree with TRBD1. The CDR3 has 15 amino acids. Germline assignment: CDR1 SGHNT and CDR2 YYREEE (reference sequence). V lost 3 bases and J lost 4; bases outside the gene matches: 7. The CDR3: CASSSNRGMYNEQFF. DNA for the CDR3: TGTGCCAGCAGCTCAAACAGGGGTATGTACAATGAGCAGTTCTTC.

The chain recombines TRBV5-6 with TRBJ2-5; D might be TRBD2 (7 bases). The assigned J gene may be wrong: the sequence end matches TRBJ2-7 better. The CDR3 extends over 16 amino acids. In germline, CDR1 is SGHDT, CDR2 YYEEEE. CDR3 DNA sequence: TGTGCCAGCAGCGCCAAAACAGGGAGGGACCCCTACGAGCAGTACTTC. It encodes CASSAKTGRDPYEQYF.

The chain carries TRBV6-5 and TRBJ1-2; 7 bases agree with TRBD1. The J segment lost 4 bases and the V segment lost 2 bases, leaving 4 bases of the junction unmatched. The CDR3 loop spans 14 amino acids. Germline V gene lookup returns CDR1 MNHEY and CDR2 SVGAGI. CDR3 loop: CASSYQGQIYGYTF. CDR3 DNA: TGTGCCAGCAGTTACCAGGGACAGATCTATGGCTACACCTTC.

V gene TRBV5-4 combines with J gene TRBJ1-2; perhaps TRBD1 as D (6 bases). CDR1 is SGHNT, CDR2 YYREEE, per germline (reference sequence). The CDR3 sequence is 14 residues long. V was pared by 4 bases and J by 3 bases, with 13 bases between. CDR3 DNA: TGTGCCAGCAGCGGAAACAGGGTGGACTATGGCTACACCTTC. Translating it yields CASSGNRVDYGYTF.

The CDR3 nucleotides are TGTGCCAGCAGGGAACCCGGGACAGGGAAAACGAGCTACACCTTC. The encoded protein is CASREPGTGKTSYTF. V gene TRBV6-5 combines with J gene TRBJ1-2; TRBD1 matches at 9 bases. Germline V CDR1 and CDR2: MNHEY, SVGAGI. V shed 6 bases, J shed 9 bases, and the junction held 14 bases outside the gene matches. The CDR3 is 15 amino acids.

J is TRBJ2-1 and V is TRBV7-9, with D maybe TRBD1 (5 bases). The germline V gene encodes CDR1 SEHNR and CDR2 FQNEAQ (reference sequence). The CDR3 covers 16 residues. Trimming pared 5 bases from V and 5 bases from J, leaving 19 bases between. The CDR3 here is CASSIPLDTTNNEQFF. In nucleotides, the CDR3 is TGTGCCAGCAGCATTCCCCTGGACACAACTAACAATGAGCAGTTCTTC.

This clone has a single count. The rearrangement uses TRBV2 and TRBJ2-5; perhaps TRBD1 as D (6 bases). Trimming cost V 6 bases and J 3 bases, with 20 bases left between them. Looked up from germline, CDR1 is SNHLY and CDR2 is FYNNEI. The CDR3 covers 16 residues. In nucleotides, the CDR3 is TGTGCCAGCAGACTGAAGTTTAAGGGACAAGAAGAGACCCAGTACTTC. This gives the protein CASRLKFKGQEETQYF.

The J gene is TRBJ1-3, the V gene TRBV5-5, with 8 bases that match TRBD1. V gave up 3 bases and J gave up 1 base; unmatched junction bases: 9. CDR3 length equals 17 residues. From germline, CDR1 is SGHKS and CDR2 YYEKEE (reference sequence). In DNA, the CDR3 is TGTGCCAGCAGCTCCTGGGGACAGGCAAGGTCTGGAAACACCATATATTTT. It encodes CASSSWGQARSGNTIYF. Based on the CDR3 plus reference TRBV5-5 and TRBJ1-3, the full variable domain is DAGVTQSPTHLIKTRGQQVTLRCSPISGHKSVSWYQQVLGQGPQFIFQYYEKEERGRGNFPDRFSARQFPNYSSELNVNALLLGDSALYLCASSSWGQARSGNTIYFGEGSWLTVV.

This chain uses TRBV4-3 with TRBJ2-1; tentatively, D is TRBD1 (5 bases). This CDR3 is 13 amino acids long. The V gene lost 0 bases and the J gene lost 14 bases, with 14 bases spanning the gap. Germline CDR1 LGHNA, CDR2 YSLEER. CDR3 loop: CASSQDSEGEEFF. The CDR3 coding sequence is TGCGCCAGCAGCCAAGATTCAGAAGGGGAAGAGTTCTTC.

This chain joins TRBV21-1 and TRBJ1-1; the table calls TRBD1, which could not be checked here. TRBV21-1 is shown as a pseudogene. The CDR3 length is 15 residues. CDR3 region: CASSDRQIGGTEAFF. The DNA of the CDR3 is TGTGCCAGCAGCGACCGACAGATTGGCGGCACTGAAGCTTTCTTT.

V is TRBV7-2 and J is TRBJ2-7, with TRBD1 as a possible D gene (5 bases). Trimming cost V 2 bases and J 3 bases, with 8 bases left between them. Germline lookup yields CDR1 SGHTA and CDR2 FQGNSA. The CDR3 is 13 amino acids. Here the CDR3 DNA reads TGTGCCAGCAGCTTAAAGGGGTTCTACGAGCAGTACTTC. Its protein is CASSLKGFYEQYF. The variable domain in full, completed from reference TRBV7-2 and TRBJ2-7, reads GAGVSQSPSNKVTEKGKDVELRCDPISGHTALYWYRQSLGQGLEFLIYFQGNSAPDKSGLPSDRFSAERTGGSVSTLTIQRTQQEDSAVYLCASSLKGFYEQYFGPGTRLTVT.

This chain joins TRBV5-4 and TRBJ1-3; possible D gene TRBD1, 5 bases. The CDR3 runs 16 residues. CDR1 is SGHNT and CDR2 is YYREEE in the germline V gene (reference sequence). Trimming took off 6 bases at V and 3 bases at J, with 19 bases between the two ends. CDR3 sequence reads: CASTTTGGKGGNTIYF. DNA for the CDR3: TGTGCCAGCACAACCACCGGGGGGAAAGGTGGAAACACCATATATTTT. Looking up the rest from reference TRBV5-4 and TRBJ1-3 gives the full variable domain: ETGVTQSPTHLIKTRGQQVTLRCSSQSGHNTVSWYQQALGQGPQFIFQYYREEENGRGNFPPRFSGLQFPNYSSELNVNALELDDSALYLCASTTTGGKGGNTIYFGEGSWLTVV.

The gene calls are TRBV7-3 and TRBJ2-1, with 10 bases aligning to TRBD2. CDR3 length: 16 amino acids. The V and J ends lost 4 bases and 6 bases, in that order; junction bases with no gene match: 9. Per germline, CDR1 SGHTA and CDR2 FQGTGA. CDR3 in amino acids: CASSWESGGARNEQFF. The CDR3 DNA reads as TGTGCCAGCAGCTGGGAGAGCGGGGGGGCCCGCAATGAGCAGTTCTTC.

The chain is built from TRBV11-1 and TRBJ2-1, with TRBD1 matching over 10 bases. CDR1 and CDR2 (germline): SGHAT, FQDESV (reference sequence). This CDR3 has 15 residues. V was clipped by 3 bases and J by 3 bases; unmatched bases: 2. CDR3 nucleotides: TGTGCCAGCAGCTTCGGGACAGGGGTCTACAATGAGCAGTTCTTC. Its protein product is CASSFGTGVYNEQFF.

This clone has a single count. The chain couples TRBV28 to TRBJ2-1, with 9 bases lining up with TRBD1. The CDR3 covers 15 residues. Germline-derived CDR1 and CDR2 are MDHEN and SYDVKM. Trimming cost V 7 bases and J 2 bases; bases outside gene matches: 6. The CDR3 here is CASNPHRGPYNEQFF. Written as DNA, the CDR3 is TGTGCCAGCAACCCCCACAGGGGGCCCTACAATGAGCAGTTCTTC.